This T cell receptor (beta chain) comes out of a study of blood T cells in healthy people across ages. General study findings and limits: Correlation between TCR beta diversity and naive T cell percentage was strong.

Caucasian individuals from Russia who were healthy and aged about 6 to 95 acted as donors. PBMCs numbering at least 6 million were isolated per sample. Through a sample-barcoded 5' primer and a J-beta primer mix, a second PCR was run for roughly 6 to 12 cycles. The authors tagged each cDNA molecule using a template-switch adaptor with 12 random nucleotides. TCRdb recomputed calls from the 5' RACE reads with MiXCR, one row per CDR3 protein. The sample contains around 1,700,000 distinct CDR3 sequences, roughly 27% of which appear only once. Concerning this clonotype itself: Its antigen is unidentified. An end of the junction does not agree with germline; a read error may underlie this.

This CDR3 comprises 16 residues. This chain uses TRBV12-3 or TRBV12-4 with TRBJ2-3, with D perhaps TRBD1 (6 bases). The source is a woman aged 25 to 39 in good health. What was sequenced was blood. The CDR3, as DNA: TGTGCCAGCAGTTTACGGGACACCGCTAGCACAGATGCGCAGTATTTT. Its protein product is CASSLRDTASTDAQYF.